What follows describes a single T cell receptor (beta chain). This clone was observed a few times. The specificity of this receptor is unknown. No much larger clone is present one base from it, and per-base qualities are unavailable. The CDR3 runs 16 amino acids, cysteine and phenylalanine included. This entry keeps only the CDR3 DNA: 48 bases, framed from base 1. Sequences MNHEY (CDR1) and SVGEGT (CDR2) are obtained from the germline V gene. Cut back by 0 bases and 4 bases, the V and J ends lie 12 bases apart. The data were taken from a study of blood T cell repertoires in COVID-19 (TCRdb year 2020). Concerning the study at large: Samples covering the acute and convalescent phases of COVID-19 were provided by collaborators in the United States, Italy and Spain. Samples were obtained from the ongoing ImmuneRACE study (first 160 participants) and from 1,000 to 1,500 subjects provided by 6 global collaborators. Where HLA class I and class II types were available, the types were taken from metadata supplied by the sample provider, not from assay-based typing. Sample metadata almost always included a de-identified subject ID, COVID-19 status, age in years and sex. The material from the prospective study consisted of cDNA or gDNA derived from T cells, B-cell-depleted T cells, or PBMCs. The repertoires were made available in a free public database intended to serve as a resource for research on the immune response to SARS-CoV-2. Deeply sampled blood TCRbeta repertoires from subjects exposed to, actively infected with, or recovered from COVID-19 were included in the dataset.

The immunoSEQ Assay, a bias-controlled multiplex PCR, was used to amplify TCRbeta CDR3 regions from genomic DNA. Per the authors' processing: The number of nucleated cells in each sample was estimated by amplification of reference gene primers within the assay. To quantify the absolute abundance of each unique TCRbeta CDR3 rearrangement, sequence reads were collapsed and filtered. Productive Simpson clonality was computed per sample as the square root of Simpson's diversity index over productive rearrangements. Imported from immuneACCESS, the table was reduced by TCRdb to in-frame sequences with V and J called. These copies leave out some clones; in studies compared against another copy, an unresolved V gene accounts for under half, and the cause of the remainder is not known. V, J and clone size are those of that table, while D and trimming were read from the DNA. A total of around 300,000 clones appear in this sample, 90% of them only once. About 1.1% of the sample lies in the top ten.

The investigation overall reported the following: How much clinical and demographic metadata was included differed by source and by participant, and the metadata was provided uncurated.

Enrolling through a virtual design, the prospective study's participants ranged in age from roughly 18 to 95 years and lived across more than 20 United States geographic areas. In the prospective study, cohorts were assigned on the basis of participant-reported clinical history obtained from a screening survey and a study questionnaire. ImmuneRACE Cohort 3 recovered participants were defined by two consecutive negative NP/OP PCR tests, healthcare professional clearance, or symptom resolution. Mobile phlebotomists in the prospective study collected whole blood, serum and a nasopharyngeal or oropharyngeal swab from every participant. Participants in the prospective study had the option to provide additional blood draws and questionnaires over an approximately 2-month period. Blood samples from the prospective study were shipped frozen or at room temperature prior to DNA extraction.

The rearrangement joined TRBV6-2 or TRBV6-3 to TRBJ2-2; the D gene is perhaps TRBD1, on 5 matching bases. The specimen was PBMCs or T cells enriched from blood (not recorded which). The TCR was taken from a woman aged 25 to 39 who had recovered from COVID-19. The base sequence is TGTGCCAGCAGTTACTCTAAGCAGGGTCGCACCGGGGAGCTGTTTTTT. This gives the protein CASSYSKQGRTGELFF.